These T cell receptor beta chains were read from a single sample in a study of human T cells and chemical hapten exposure. TCRdb analysed the RACE reads with MiXCR anew, one entry per CDR3 protein. The data hold about 54,000 distinct CDR3 sequences, with 9.9% observed a single time. The input for sequencing was whole blood, taken in connection with sensitization to the hapten diphenylcyclopropenone (DPC). The receptors here all came from a woman aged 45 to 65 with alopecia areata. Some clones in this sample may be carry-over from other donors' samples. CDR3s include the opening cysteine and the closing phenylalanine or tryptophan. The D gene is left open where the match is weak. The size entry is marked missing in some rows and otherwise reads once, few, many or a size class.

j_call: TRBJ2-5; d_call: TRBD2; v_call: TRBV18; clone_size: -; cdr3_aa: CASSPTGGQETQYF; cdr3_nt: TGTGCCAGCTCACCAACGGGGGGTCAAGAGACCCAGTACTTC
j_call: TRBJ2-7; d_call: -; v_call: TRBV2; clone_size: -; cdr3_aa: CASSAGLVGVYEQYF; cdr3_nt: TGTGCCAGCAGTGCCGGCCTAGTCGGGGTCTACGAGCAGTACTTC
j_call: TRBJ2-1; d_call: TRBD2; v_call: TRBV11-2; clone_size: many; cdr3_aa: CASSSARDYHFEQFF; cdr3_nt: TGTGCCAGCAGCTCAGCCAGGGACTACCACTTCGAGCAGTTCTTC
j_call: TRBJ1-2; d_call: TRBD1; v_call: TRBV6-2/TRBV6-3; clone_size: -; cdr3_aa: CASSPQGNYGYTF; cdr3_nt: TGTGCCAGCAGTCCACAGGGGAACTATGGCTACACCTTC
j_call: TRBJ2-3; d_call: -; v_call: TRBV7-9; clone_size: few; cdr3_aa: CASSFEQVGTDTQYF; cdr3_nt: TGTGCCAGCAGCTTCGAACAGGTCGGCACAGATACGCAGTATTTT
j_call: TRBJ2-7; d_call: TRBD1; v_call: TRBV7-6; clone_size: few; cdr3_aa: CASSKGQGANEQYF; cdr3_nt: TGTGCCAGCAGTAAGGGACAGGGGGCCAACGAGCAGTACTTC
j_call: TRBJ2-7; d_call: TRBD1; v_call: TRBV5-1; clone_size: many; cdr3_aa: CASSLGTEQYEQYF; cdr3_nt: TGCGCCAGCAGCTTAGGGACAGAACAATACGAGCAGTACTTC
j_call: TRBJ2-2; d_call: -; v_call: TRBV6-1; clone_size: many; cdr3_aa: CAIGRGVNTGELFF; cdr3_nt: TGTGCCATCGGACGAGGTGTAAACACCGGGGAGCTGTTTTTT
j_call: TRBJ1-1; d_call: -; v_call: TRBV4-3; clone_size: many; cdr3_aa: CASSLTGSEAFF; cdr3_nt: TGCGCCAGCAGCTTGACAGGTTCTGAAGCTTTCTTT
j_call: TRBJ2-7; d_call: TRBD2; v_call: TRBV5-1; clone_size: few; cdr3_aa: CASSMSGGSYEQYF; cdr3_nt: TGCGCCAGCAGCATGAGCGGGGGAAGTTACGAGCAGTACTTC
j_call: TRBJ2-7; d_call: -; v_call: TRBV3-1; clone_size: many; cdr3_aa: CASSQEGDTYEQYF; cdr3_nt: TGTGCCAGCAGCCAAGAGGGGGATACCTACGAGCAGTACTTC
j_call: TRBJ1-3; d_call: -; v_call: TRBV7-2; clone_size: -; cdr3_aa: CASSLFSENTIYF; cdr3_nt: TGTGCCAGCAGCTTATTTAGCGAAAACACCATATATTTT
j_call: TRBJ2-3; d_call: -; v_call: TRBV2; clone_size: many; cdr3_aa: CASSETWGGLLGTDTQYF; cdr3_nt: TGTGCCAGCAGTGAAACGTGGGGTGGGCTTCTTGGCACAGATACGCAGTATTTT
j_call: TRBJ2-3; d_call: -; v_call: TRBV6-2/TRBV6-3; clone_size: -; cdr3_aa: CASKLLGSPTDTQYF; cdr3_nt: TGTGCCAGCAAACTCCTAGGGTCGCCTACAGATACGCAGTATTTT
j_call: TRBJ2-1; d_call: -; v_call: TRBV25-1; clone_size: few; cdr3_aa: CASSEYGGPPGNEQFF; cdr3_nt: TGTGCCAGCAGTGAATATGGCGGGCCACCGGGCAATGAGCAGTTCTTC
j_call: TRBJ2-5; d_call: -; v_call: TRBV11-2; clone_size: -; cdr3_aa: CASSPTTIQETQYF; cdr3_nt: TGTGCCAGCAGCCCTACTACGATCCAAGAGACCCAGTACTTC
j_call: TRBJ2-1; d_call: -; v_call: TRBV24-1; clone_size: -; cdr3_aa: CATSDWTREQFF; cdr3_nt: TGTGCCACCAGTGACTGGACGCGGGAGCAGTTCTTC
j_call: TRBJ2-2; d_call: -; v_call: TRBV12-3/TRBV12-4; clone_size: many; cdr3_aa: CASSFTWNTGELFF; cdr3_nt: TGTGCCAGCAGTTTTACATGGAACACCGGGGAGCTGTTTTTT
j_call: TRBJ2-3; d_call: -; v_call: TRBV29-1; clone_size: few; cdr3_aa: CSVDGVGATDTQYF; cdr3_nt: TGCAGCGTTGATGGGGTCGGGGCCACAGATACGCAGTATTTT
j_call: TRBJ1-1; d_call: -; v_call: TRBV7-9; clone_size: many; cdr3_aa: CASSLTESTEAFF; cdr3_nt: TGTGCCAGCAGCTTAACAGAGAGCACTGAAGCTTTCTTT
j_call: TRBJ1-1; d_call: -; v_call: TRBV10-2; clone_size: -; cdr3_aa: CASGFSTGNTEAFF; cdr3_nt: TGCGCCAGCGGATTTTCGACAGGGAACACTGAAGCTTTCTTT
j_call: TRBJ2-7; d_call: -; v_call: TRBV28; clone_size: -; cdr3_aa: CASSLSAYYEQYF; cdr3_nt: TGTGCCAGCAGTTTATCAGCTTACTACGAGCAGTACTTC
j_call: TRBJ1-3; d_call: -; v_call: TRBV28; clone_size: many; cdr3_aa: CASKKGGTGNTIYF; cdr3_nt: TGTGCCAGTAAGAAAGGGGGAACTGGAAACACCATATATTTT
j_call: TRBJ1-5; d_call: -; v_call: TRBV19; clone_size: many; cdr3_aa: CASSIGTYSNQPQHF; cdr3_nt: TGTGCCAGTAGTATCGGGACGTATAGCAATCAGCCCCAGCATTTT
j_call: TRBJ1-1; d_call: -; v_call: TRBV9; clone_size: many; cdr3_aa: CASSGSKTSENTEAFF; cdr3_nt: TGTGCCAGCAGCGGATCCAAGACGTCGGAGAACACTGAAGCTTTCTTT
j_call: TRBJ2-7; d_call: -; v_call: TRBV3-1; clone_size: -; cdr3_aa: CASRSRGSSYEQYF; cdr3_nt: TGTGCCAGCCGCAGTAGGGGGTCGTCCTACGAGCAGTACTTC
j_call: TRBJ1-5; d_call: -; v_call: TRBV5-5; clone_size: few; cdr3_aa: CASSLGVSGEPQHF; cdr3_nt: TGTGCCAGCAGCTTGGGGGTCTCAGGGGAGCCCCAGCATTTT
j_call: TRBJ1-4; d_call: -; v_call: TRBV7-6; clone_size: many; cdr3_aa: CASNPQPGRIEKLFF; cdr3_nt: TGTGCCAGCAATCCTCAGCCGGGACGCATTGAAAAACTGTTTTTT
j_call: TRBJ2-3; d_call: TRBD2; v_call: TRBV29-1; clone_size: few; cdr3_aa: CSVAKAGGGDTQYF; cdr3_nt: TGCAGCGTTGCCAAAGCGGGGGGCGGGGATACGCAGTATTTT